The 30 T cell receptor beta chains presented below share a single source sample, sequenced in a study of CD8 T cells in ankylosing spondylitis. Their antigens remain unidentified. Whole-study results and caveats: It appeared that ankylosing spondylitis blood was characterized by a TCR beta motif of several highly homologous variants.

One entry per CDR3 protein, called by TCRdb with MiXCR from the 5' RACE reads. The sample includes about 500,000 distinct CDR3 sequences, 9.5% to 15% of them seen just once. The sample was blood, either unsorted or a sorted T cell fraction (not recorded which). These TCRs come from a male donor with ankylosing spondylitis.

The chain links TRBV5-4 to TRBJ2-1; D uncertain. V dropped 5 bases and J dropped 5 bases, with 8 bases sitting between them. The CDR3 is 12 residues long. Per germline, CDR1 SGHNT and CDR2 YYREEE (reference sequence). As DNA, the CDR3 is TGTGCCAGCAGTTCTAACCACAATGAGCAGTTCTTC. Amino acids: CASSSNHNEQFF.

The rearrangement uses TRBV20-1 and TRBJ1-6; D is uncertain. The CDR3 is 13 amino acids. V was trimmed by 7 bases and J by 8 bases, leaving 15 bases between them. Germline V gene lookup returns CDR1 DFQATT and CDR2 SNEGSKA (reference sequence). The CDR3 loop is CSVPSKRDSPLHF. Here the CDR3 DNA reads TGCAGTGTCCCCTCTAAGAGGGATTCACCCCTCCACTTT.

The chain recombines TRBV20-1 with TRBJ1-2; perhaps TRBD1 as D (6 bases). The CDR3 sequence is 12 residues long. V lost 3 bases to trimming and J lost 6 bases, with 11 bases between them. Germline loops: CDR1 DFQATT, CDR2 SNEGSKA (reference sequence). CDR3 sequence reads: CSARTTGDGYTF. The DNA of the CDR3 is TGCAGTGCTAGGACGACAGGAGATGGCTACACCTTC.

This rearrangement joins TRBV28 to TRBJ1-1; 10 nucleotides match TRBD1. Trimming cost V 3 bases and J 4 bases; bases outside gene matches: 8. The CDR3 contains 16 residues. Germline V gene sequence: CDR1 MDHEN, CDR2 SYDVKM. CDR3 region: CASSFSGQGEVTEAFF. The CDR3 region has the DNA TGTGCCAGCAGTTTTTCAGGACAGGGGGAGGTCACTGAAGCTTTCTTT.

In this sample, this clonotype turned up many times. The rearrangement links TRBV20-1 to TRBJ1-2; maybe TRBD1 (6 bases). Between the trimmed V and J ends, which lost 0 bases and 4 bases, there was a span of 9 bases. This CDR3 is 13 amino acids long. Germline CDR1 DFQATT, CDR2 SNEGSKA (reference sequence). The CDR3 sequence is CSARDLDSYGYTF. DNA of the CDR3: TGCAGTGCTAGAGATCTGGACAGCTATGGCTACACCTTC.

This chain connects TRBV28 to TRBJ2-1; D is unresolved. V was cut by 7 bases and J by 4 bases, with 11 bases left in between. The CDR3 extends over 13 amino acids. From germline, CDR1 is MDHEN and CDR2 SYDVKM. Written as DNA, the CDR3 is TGTGCCAGCACCTTCAAGATTTACAATGAGCAGTTCTTC. Amino acids: CASTFKIYNEQFF.

Ten or more counts support this clonotype. The chain links TRBV4-2 to TRBJ2-7, with D perhaps TRBD1 (6 bases). The CDR3 has 14 residues. The ends were cut back, 3 bases at V and 6 bases at J, with 15 bases in the middle. CDR1 LGHNA and CDR2 YNFKEQ come from the germline V gene. The CDR3 region has the DNA TGTGCCAGCAGCCAGGGAGCGACAGGAGCCGAGCAGTACTTC. Protein sequence: CASSQGATGAEQYF.

This clonotype was counted between two and nine times. CDR3 region: CATRKTSGTWGSYNEQFF. In DNA, the CDR3 is TGTGCCACCAGGAAGACTAGCGGGACATGGGGCTCCTACAATGAGCAGTTCTTC. The rearrangement joins TRBV15 to TRBJ2-1; 11 bases are a match to TRBD2. The CDR3 runs to 18 residues. Germline CDR1 and CDR2: LNHNV and YYDKDF (reference sequence). J was trimmed by 0 bases and V by 6 bases; bases with no gene match: 10.

This clonotype came up a few times. CDR3 region: CASSQGTSGRNEQFF. Written as DNA, the CDR3 is TGTGCCAGCAGCCAAGGTACTAGCGGGAGGAATGAGCAGTTCTTC. V is TRBV3-1 and J is TRBJ2-1; 12 bases are a match to TRBD2. The CDR3 runs to 15 residues. V lost 1 base, J lost 7 bases, and 2 bases stayed unmatched. The germline V gene has CDR1 LGHDT and CDR2 YNNKEL (reference sequence).

The chain has TRBV7-2 and TRBJ2-5, with D perhaps TRBD2 (5 bases). Germline lookup yields CDR1 SGHTA and CDR2 FQGNSA. CDR3 length: 16 residues. Trimming removed 2 bases from V and 1 base from J, with 14 bases in between. CDR3 protein: CASSLPRLDFQETQYF. The CDR3 nucleotides read TGTGCCAGCAGCTTACCCCGGTTGGACTTCCAAGAGACCCAGTACTTC. Full variable domain (outside the CDR3, taken from reference TRBV7-2 and TRBJ2-5): GAGVSQSPSNKVTEKGKDVELRCDPISGHTALYWYRQSLGQGLEFLIYFQGNSAPDKSGLPSDRFSAERTGGSVSTLTIQRTQQEDSAVYLCASSLPRLDFQETQYFGPGTRLLVL.

This clonotype was detected ten times or more. The rearrangement uses TRBV10-3 and TRBJ2-7; possibly TRBD1 or TRBD2 for D (5 bases each). Trimming took 3 bases from V and 0 from J, leaving 15 bases between them. There are 16 residues in the CDR3. Germline V gene data show CDR1 as ENHRY and CDR2 as SYGVKD. CDR3 amino acids: CAISDVVGPRSYEQYF. The CDR3 region has the DNA TGTGCCATCAGTGACGTGGTGGGACCTCGCTCCTACGAGCAGTACTTC.

This clonotype occurred a few times. The chain links TRBV7-6 to TRBJ2-7; a possible D gene is TRBD1 (6 bases). V lost 5 bases to trimming and J lost 0 bases, with 11 bases between them. This CDR3 has 14 residues. CDR1 is SGHVS, CDR2 FNYEAQ, per germline. The DNA for the CDR3 is TGTGCCAGCAGCCCTCGAGGGGGCTCCTACGAGCAGTACTTC. This translates into CASSPRGGSYEQYF.

This rearrangement joins TRBV20-1 to TRBJ1-4; D is ambiguous. Trimming removed 5 bases from V and 0 bases from J, with 10 bases in between. The germline gives CDR1 DFQATT, CDR2 SNEGSKA (reference sequence). CDR3 length: 14 residues. In DNA, the CDR3 is TGCAGTGCTGTCCGGGAGCCAACTAATGAAAAACTGTTTTTT. It is translated as CSAVREPTNEKLFF.

This clonotype has only a few counts. The chain carries TRBV12-3 or TRBV12-4 and TRBJ2-4; a weak D match, TRBD2 (5 bases). V was pared by 5 bases and J by 6 bases, with 8 bases between. This CDR3 contains 12 residues. CDR3 DNA sequence: TGTGCCAGCAGTCCCACTAGAAACATTCAGTACTTC. This gives the protein CASSPTRNIQYF.

V and J are TRBV7-9 and TRBJ1-1; D ambiguous. The germline V and J ends were trimmed by 5 bases and 4 bases, with 11 bases remaining between them. The V gene's germline CDR1 is SEHNR and CDR2 FQNEAQ (reference sequence). The CDR3 is 13 amino acids. CDR3 sequence reads: CASSPDVVTEAFF. The DNA of the CDR3 is TGTGCCAGCAGCCCGGATGTGGTCACTGAAGCTTTCTTT.

This chain links TRBV7-9 with TRBJ1-6; possible D gene TRBD1, 5 bases. With 5 bases removed from V and 6 bases from J, the gap between germline ends came to 14 bases. The CDR3 sequence is 15 residues long. Germline V CDR1 and CDR2: SEHNR, FQNEAQ (reference sequence). The CDR3 spells CASSNNYRTNSPLHF. The DNA of the CDR3 is TGTGCCAGCAGCAATAATTACAGGACTAATTCACCCCTCCACTTT.

This clonotype was seen only a few times. The chain uses TRBV5-1 and TRBJ2-1; 8 nucleotides agree with TRBD2. CDR1 is SGHRS and CDR2 is YFSETQ in the germline V gene. Losses at the gene ends were 4 bases for V and 6 bases for J; bases not matched to a gene: 9. The CDR3 consists of 15 residues. CDR3 sequence reads: CASSVSGVGGNEQFF. For the CDR3, the DNA is TGCGCCAGCAGCGTTAGCGGGGTAGGGGGCAATGAGCAGTTCTTC.

The V gene is TRBV11-2, the J gene TRBJ2-7; D is possibly TRBD1 or TRBD2 (5 bases each). Germline V gene lookup returns CDR1 SGHAT and CDR2 FQNNGV. This CDR3 is built from 13 residues. CDR3 loop: CASSLDVGDVQHV. The DNA for the CDR3 is TGTGCCAGCAGCTTAGATGTGGGGGACGTGCAGCACGTC.

This clonotype was seen only a few times. The chain joins TRBV6-1 to TRBJ2-3; D uncertain. Per the germline V gene, CDR1 is MNHNS and CDR2 is SASEGT. Between the trimmed V and J ends, which lost 4 bases and 1 base, there was a span of 12 bases. This CDR3 is built from 15 residues. In DNA form, the CDR3 reads TGTGCCAGCAGTGGCCTCGATGATGGCACAGATACGCAGTATTTT. Translating it yields CASSGLDDGTDTQYF.

This clonotype has a handful of counts. V and J are TRBV7-8 and TRBJ2-7, with 15 bases fitting TRBD2. The junction had 10 bases not matched to a gene; V was cut back by 5 bases and J by 5 bases. Germline values: CDR1 SGHVS, CDR2 FQNEAQ. This CDR3 comprises 17 residues. The CDR3 region has the DNA TGTGCCAGCAGCCAACAAGGACTAGCGGGAGGGCTCCACGAGCAGTACTTC. This gives the protein CASSQQGLAGGLHEQYF.

This rearrangement joins TRBV4-1 to TRBJ2-7, with a weak D call TRBD2 (5 bases). CDR1 is MGHRA, CDR2 YSYEKL, per germline. The ends were cut back, 0 bases at V and 0 bases at J, with 9 bases in the middle. The CDR3 sequence is 15 residues long. The CDR3 protein is CASSQDRGNSYEQYF. The CDR3 region has the DNA TGCGCCAGCAGCCAAGATCGGGGTAACTCCTACGAGCAGTACTTC.

DNA of the CDR3: TGTGCCACCAGCCTAGCGGGACCAGATACGCAGTATTTT. This sequence encodes CATSLAGPDTQYF. This chain joins TRBV15 and TRBJ2-3; 9 nucleotides align to TRBD2. V lost 5 bases, J lost 4 bases, and 1 base stayed unmatched. The CDR3 spans 13 residues. The germline V gene has CDR1 LNHNV and CDR2 YYDKDF (reference sequence).

The rearrangement uses TRBV7-2 and TRBJ1-3; D gene ambiguous. CDR1 and CDR2 (germline): SGHTA, FQGNSA. This CDR3 comprises 15 residues. V was trimmed by 6 bases and J by 0 bases, leaving 12 bases between them. The CDR3 here is CASSLSTVSGNTIYF. In DNA form, the CDR3 reads TGTGCCAGCAGTCTTAGTACGGTCTCTGGAAACACCATATATTTT.

This clonotype was seen only once. This chain joins TRBV20-1 and TRBJ2-1; 7 bases line up with TRBD1. The CDR3 totals 15 residues. V lost 3 bases, J lost 5 bases, and 10 bases stayed unmatched. Germline CDR1 DFQATT, CDR2 SNEGSKA (reference sequence). The CDR3 protein is CSASLPGGGHNEQFF. Written as DNA, the CDR3 is TGCAGTGCTAGCCTTCCAGGGGGTGGGCACAATGAGCAGTTCTTC.

V is TRBV24-1 and J is TRBJ2-1; the match to TRBD2 covers 12 bases. With V trimmed by 3 bases and J by 5 bases, 1 base remained unmatched. Per the germline V gene, CDR1 is KGHDR and CDR2 is SFDVKD. There are 15 residues in the CDR3. Written as DNA, the CDR3 is TGTGCCACCAGTGATCGGACTAGCGGGGACAATGAGCAGTTCTTC. It yields the protein CATSDRTSGDNEQFF.

J is TRBJ1-1 and V is TRBV6-5; a possible D gene is TRBD1 (6 bases). This CDR3 spans 15 amino acids. The germline V and J ends were trimmed by 0 bases and 4 bases, with 12 bases remaining between them. Germline CDR1 MNHEY, CDR2 SVGAGI. The CDR3 nucleotides are TGTGCCAGCAGTTACTCGGGGGCGCGGAGCACTGAAGCTTTCTTT. Encoded protein: CASSYSGARSTEAFF.

Concerning this clonotype: The junction shows a germline mismatch at one end, possibly a read error. This chain uses TRBV2 with TRBJ1-1; possible D gene TRBD1, 5 bases. Germline V gene lookup returns CDR1 SNHLY and CDR2 FYNNEI. The CDR3 covers 15 residues. CDR3 in DNA: TGTGCCAGCACCACTCCGACCGGGGCGAACGCTGAAGCTTTCTTT. This codes for CASTTPTGANAEAFF.

The V and J genes are TRBV14 and TRBJ2-7; 7 nucleotides match TRBD2. The CDR3 is 15 amino acids. J was trimmed by 6 bases and V by 4 bases; bases with no gene match: 12. Germline V gene sequence: CDR1 SGHDN, CDR2 FVKESK. The CDR3 DNA follows: TGTGCCAGCAGCCCCCGTTGGGCGGGAGTTTTCGAGCAGTACTTC. It encodes CASSPRWAGVFEQYF. The complete variable domain, with remaining parts taken from reference TRBV14 and TRBJ2-7, reads EAGVTQFPSHSVIEKGQTVTLRCDPISGHDNLYWYRRVMGKEIKFLLHFVKESKQDESGMPNNRFLAERTGGTYSTLKVQPAELEDSGVYFCASSPRWAGVFEQYFGPGTRLTVT.

V gene TRBV30 combines with J gene TRBJ2-1; 14 bases map to TRBD2. Germline lookup yields CDR1 GTSNPN and CDR2 SVGIG (reference sequence). There are 14 residues in the CDR3. V lost 5 bases, J lost 12 bases, and 9 bases stayed unmatched. As DNA, the CDR3 is TGTGCCTGGTCCGGGACTAGCGGGAGTGGAAGGCAGTTCTTC. Its protein product is CAWSGTSGSGRQFF.

This clonotype was counted at least ten times. V gene TRBV20-1 combines with J gene TRBJ2-1; 9 bases are shared with TRBD2. The V and J ends lost 6 bases and 7 bases, in that order; junction bases with no gene match: 10. CDR1 is DFQATT and CDR2 is SNEGSKA in the germline V gene (reference sequence). The CDR3 extends over 14 amino acids. The CDR3 DNA follows: TGCAGTGCCTCTGGGACTAGCAGATATAATGAGCAGTTCTTC. It is translated as CSASGTSRYNEQFF.